This TCR beta chain is from a study of shared clonotypes between healthy human individuals. Profiled with immunoSEQ multiplex PCR; TCRdb holds only in-frame clones, not every one. Altogether about 490,000 clones are present, about 79% being singletons, with the ten largest covering 10% to 15%. Those who donated, Caucasian adults without exception, all lived in Nashville, Tennessee. The unsorted samples had about 95 million PBMCs used for genomic DNA. Germline V gives CDR1 LGHNA, CDR2 YSLEER. CDR3 length: 18 amino acids. The junction had 7 bases not matched to a gene; V was cut back by 1 base and J by 2 bases.

Source material: PBMCs. This sequence originates from a woman in her 40s in good health. Some clones in this sample may be carry-over from other donors' samples. The chain links TRBV4-3 to TRBJ2-3; 12 nucleotides align to TRBD2. The CDR3 nucleotides are TGCGCCAGCAGCCAAGGAAGGACTAGCGGGACTACCACAGATACGCAGTATTTT. It encodes CASSQGRTSGTTTDTQYF.